The 25 T cell receptor beta chains reported below all come from one sample, sequenced in a study of blood T cell repertoires in COVID-19. Clones were read by immunoSEQ multiplex PCR, and TCRdb kept only the in-frame ones, dropping some. In the table there are approximately 210,000 clones, around 80% of which are singletons. The sample taken for sequencing was peripheral blood. These receptors all stem from a man under 40 with active or convalescent COVID-19.

The chain combines TRBV2 with TRBJ2-5; possible D gene TRBD1, 5 bases. Germline V gives CDR1 SNHLY, CDR2 FYNNEI. Trimming shortened V by 5 bases and J by 3 bases, and 10 bases separated the two germline ends. This CDR3 has 13 residues. The chain's CDR3 is CASSHGHKETQYF. Written as DNA, the CDR3 is TGTGCCAGCAGTCATGGACATAAAGAGACCCAGTACTTC.

This chain joins TRBV9 and TRBJ2-1; 8 bases are a match to TRBD2. The length of the CDR3 is 15 residues. V gave up 2 bases and J gave up 8 bases; unmatched junction bases: 9. CDR1 and CDR2 from the germline V gene are SGDLS and YYNGEE. Here the CDR3 reads CASSVDGRAIDEQFF. The CDR3 bases are TGTGCCAGCAGCGTGGACGGGAGGGCCATCGATGAGCAGTTCTTC.

The chain recombines TRBV4-3 with TRBJ2-2; possibly TRBD1 for D (5 bases). Trimming removed 4 bases at V and 1 base at J, with 22 bases between. Per germline, CDR1 LGHNA and CDR2 YSLEER. The CDR3 loop spans 19 amino acids. CDR3 nucleotides: TGCGCCAGCAGCCCCAAGATCCTTATAGGGGTTGGGAACACCGGGGAGCTGTTTTTT. Translation gives CASSPKILIGVGNTGELFF.

The chain has TRBV30 and TRBJ1-5, with TRBD1 matching over 7 bases. This CDR3 comprises 16 residues. J gave up 0 bases and V 2 bases, and 7 bases lay outside the gene matches. CDR1 and CDR2 (germline): GTSNPN, SVGIG (reference sequence). Here the CDR3 reads CAWSTGTAGSNQPQHF. The CDR3 DNA reads TGTGCCTGGAGTACCGGGACAGCGGGTAGCAATCAGCCCCAGCATTTT.

The V gene is TRBV9, the J gene TRBJ2-3, with 7 positions matching TRBD2. CDR3 size: 15 residues. The V segment lost 0 bases and the J segment 8 bases; nucleotides outside the gene matches: 9. Per germline, CDR1 SGDLS and CDR2 YYNGEE. CDR3 loop: CASSVAGSGGGTQYF. CDR3 nucleotides: TGTGCCAGCAGCGTAGCAGGAAGCGGCGGGGGTACGCAGTATTTT.

The rearrangement links TRBV5-4 to TRBJ1-4, with a possible D match to TRBD1 (5 bases). Germline CDR1 is SGHNT and CDR2 is YYREEE (reference sequence). There are 13 residues in the CDR3. V was shortened by 3 bases and J by 11 bases, with 14 bases between the two germline ends. The CDR3 protein is CASSSLPGGKLFF. DNA for the CDR3: TGTGCCAGCAGCTCTCTACCTGGGGGGAAACTGTTTTTT.

The chain has TRBV27 and TRBJ1-1; TRBD1 aligns across 7 bases. This CDR3 region has 15 residues. Germline V gene sequence: CDR1 MNHEY, CDR2 SMNVEV (reference sequence). V shed 6 bases, J shed 1 base, and the junction held 8 bases outside the gene matches. As DNA, the CDR3 is TGTGCCAGCAGCCGGAAAGGGGACAGGAACACTGAAGCTTTCTTT. Encoded protein: CASSRKGDRNTEAFF.

The chain combines TRBV30 with TRBJ1-1, with unresolved D. V lost 6 bases, J lost 11 bases, and 16 bases lay in between. CDR3 length: 11 amino acids. Per the germline V gene, CDR1 is GTSNPN and CDR2 is SVGIG (reference sequence). CDR3 DNA sequence: TGTGCCTGTGGCAACGGGTACGGGGCTTTCTTT. Protein sequence: CACGNGYGAFF.

The chain joins TRBV10-2 to TRBJ2-4; 10 nucleotides align to TRBD2. V was clipped by 7 bases and J by 6 bases; unmatched bases: 6. CDR1 is WSHSY, CDR2 SAAADI, per germline. This CDR3 comprises 14 residues. The CDR3 sequence: CASTVAGGPNIQYF. Here the CDR3 DNA reads TGCGCCAGCACCGTAGCGGGGGGACCAAACATTCAGTACTTC.

The chain carries TRBV24-1 and TRBJ1-6; tentative D call: TRBD1 (6 bases). Trimming left V 9 bases short and J 7 bases short, with 15 bases between. The CDR3 sequence is 14 residues long. Germline CDR1 is KGHDR and CDR2 is SFDVKD. In nucleotides, the CDR3 is TGTGCCACCCAAGACGGGACACCGAATTCACCCCTCCACTTT. This sequence encodes CATQDGTPNSPLHF.

The V gene is TRBV7-8, the J gene TRBJ1-2, with TRBD1 matching over 9 bases. The trim removed 2 bases at V and 8 bases at J, leaving 9 bases unmatched. The length of the CDR3 is 15 residues. Germline V gene lookup returns CDR1 SGHVS and CDR2 FQNEAQ. The CDR3 spells CASSLSGTGSGGYTF. CDR3 sequence (DNA): TGTGCCAGCAGCTTAAGTGGGACAGGGTCGGGAGGCTACACCTTC.

The rearrangement links TRBV6-5 to TRBJ1-2; D perhaps matches TRBD1 (5 bases). V shed 6 bases and J shed 7 bases, with 21 bases lying between them. The CDR3 extends over 15 amino acids. Germline lookup yields CDR1 MNHEY and CDR2 SVGAGI. The CDR3 DNA reads TGTGCCAGCAGCCGTTCGGGGGGGATGGTGCTTGGCTACACCTTC. Residues: CASSRSGGMVLGYTF.

The genes are TRBV5-5 and TRBJ1-5; D possibly corresponds to TRBD1 (6 bases). Per germline, CDR1 SGHKS and CDR2 YYEKEE (reference sequence). CDR3 length equals 14 residues. Trimming shortened V by 0 bases and J by 2 bases, and 6 bases separated the two germline ends. Written as DNA, the CDR3 is TGTGCCAGCAGCTTGGAGGGGGGCAATCAGCCCCAGCATTTT. It translates to CASSLEGGNQPQHF.

This rearrangement joins TRBV5-1 to TRBJ1-6, with 7 bases fitting TRBD1. Per the germline V gene, CDR1 is SGHRS and CDR2 is YFSETQ. The J segment lost 5 bases and the V segment lost 4 bases, leaving 9 bases of the junction unmatched. The CDR3 extends over 16 amino acids. The chain's CDR3 is CASSETLTGNNSPLHF. As DNA, the CDR3 is TGCGCCAGCAGCGAAACCCTGACAGGGAATAATTCACCCCTCCACTTT.

This clone was seen a single time. The chain couples TRBV6-6 to TRBJ1-3; the match to TRBD1 covers 8 bases. The CDR3 runs to 16 residues. Germline values: CDR1 MNHNY, CDR2 SVGAGI (reference sequence). Trimming at V came to 5 bases and at J to 0 bases, leaving 6 bases not matched to a gene. The CDR3 DNA reads as TGTGCCAGCAGTAGCCGGACAGGGAGCTCTGGAAACACCATATATTTT. Encoded protein: CASSSRTGSSGNTIYF.

This clone has only a few counts. Other DNA sequences in the sample encode the same CDR3. The chain is built from TRBV9 and TRBJ2-1, with 7 bases that match TRBD2. This CDR3 region has 13 residues. The junction had 0 bases not matched to a gene; V was cut back by 0 bases and J by 6 bases. Per germline, CDR1 SGDLS and CDR2 YYNGEE. As DNA, the CDR3 is TGTGCCAGCAGCGTAGTAGCGGGCAATGAGCAGTTCTTC. It codes for CASSVVAGNEQFF.

The chain has TRBV7-3 and TRBJ2-3; TRBD2 aligns across 12 bases. With V trimmed by 5 bases and J by 5 bases, 5 bases remained unmatched. CDR3 length: 15 amino acids. In germline, CDR1 is SGHTA, CDR2 FQGTGA. The CDR3 reads CASSETSGSGDTQYF. The CDR3 bases are TGTGCCAGCAGCGAGACTAGCGGGAGTGGAGATACGCAGTATTTT.

The chain employs TRBV19 and TRBJ1-1, with D maybe TRBD1 (5 bases). The CDR3 has 14 amino acids. V gave up 6 bases and J gave up 1 base, with 12 bases separating them. Germline values: CDR1 LNHDA, CDR2 SQIVND (reference sequence). CDR3 amino acids: CASRWDFENTEAFF. The CDR3 nucleotides read TGTGCCAGTAGATGGGACTTTGAGAACACTGAAGCTTTCTTT.

Of note for this clone: The junction does not match germline at one end; this may be a read error. The rearrangement joins TRBV7-7 to TRBJ2-1; TRBD2 is a possible D gene (6 bases). This CDR3 has 15 amino acids. Germline values: CDR1 SSHAT, CDR2 FNYEAQ (reference sequence). The DNA of the CDR3 is TGTGCTAGCAGCCCCCTAGCGAGCTTTGTCGGTGAGCAGTTCTTC. This codes for CASSPLASFVGEQFF.

The sample holds a few counts of this clone. The chain employs TRBV10-3 and TRBJ1-1; D is possibly TRBD1 (5 bases). Germline V gene lookup returns CDR1 ENHRY and CDR2 SYGVKD. Trimming took 9 bases from V and 1 from J, leaving 12 bases between them. The CDR3 consists of 13 residues. The CDR3 region has the DNA TGTGCCATGAAAGATCAGGGGAACACTGAAGCTTTCTTT. It translates to CAMKDQGNTEAFF.

This clone was found a few times. The gene calls are TRBV5-1 and TRBJ2-7; D is uncertain. The germline V gene has CDR1 SGHRS and CDR2 YFSETQ. The CDR3 is made up of 21 amino acids. V was trimmed by 1 base and J by 3 bases, leaving 32 bases between them. The CDR3 region is CASSLIPLAPALPLVNYEQYF. The CDR3 DNA follows: TGCGCCAGCAGCTTGATCCCACTCGCGCCCGCCTTACCGTTAGTAAACTACGAGCAGTACTTC.

This chain connects TRBV28 to TRBJ1-5; D perhaps matches TRBD1 (6 bases). The CDR3 consists of 15 residues. V lost 6 bases and J 2 bases, leaving 14 bases between the germline ends. Germline-derived CDR1 and CDR2 are MDHEN and SYDVKM. The CDR3 DNA reads as TGTGCCAGCAGATATGGGAGGGGGGGCAATCAGCCCCAGCATTTT. Its translation is CASRYGRGGNQPQHF.

The V call is TRBV29-1, the J call TRBJ2-1; 7 positions agree with TRBD2. This CDR3 is built from 13 residues. V lost 4 bases to trimming and J lost 6 bases; unmatched junction nucleotides: 6. Germline assignment: CDR1 SQVTM and CDR2 ANQGSEA. Here the CDR3 DNA reads TGCAGCGTTGGGGAGGGCCATTTCAATGAGCAGTTCTTC. Translation gives CSVGEGHFNEQFF.

The J gene is TRBJ2-1, the V gene TRBV6-5, with D maybe TRBD2 (6 bases). Germline CDR1 reads MNHEY; CDR2 reads SVGAGI. Trimming removed 7 bases at V and 0 bases at J, with 13 bases between. The CDR3 is made up of 15 amino acids. CDR3 nucleotides: TGTGCCAGCACCCAGCGGGCGGTCTCCTACAATGAGCAGTTCTTC. It yields the protein CASTQRAVSYNEQFF.

The V call is TRBV18, the J call TRBJ1-3; the D is unclear. This CDR3 is built from 16 residues. Germline CDR1 reads KGHSH; CDR2 reads LQKENI. Deletions cut 3 bases from V and 0 bases from J, with 12 bases between. The DNA for the CDR3 is TGTGCCAGCTCACCTCCCCGGGTCTTCTCTGGAAACACCATATATTTT. Translating gives CASSPPRVFSGNTIYF.